These T cell receptor beta chains were read from a single sample in a study of T cell repertoires in cytomegalovirus infection. TCRdb used MiXCR to reprocess the reads, holding one entry per CDR3 protein. This sample carries approximately 500,000 distinct CDR3 sequences, 33% of them seen once, and the ten largest clones take roughly 15%. These receptors have no identified antigens. Sample: cultured PBMCs, taken from culture after CMV antigen stimulation. The receptors were gathered from a human donor in good health (CMV status not recorded). Some clones in this sample may be carry-over from other donors' samples. CDR3s include the opening cysteine and the closing phenylalanine or tryptophan. A D gene is named only where the DNA matches it firmly.

d_gene: .
v_gene: TRBV27
CDR3aa: CASSLSPGQSDEQYF

d_gene: .
v_gene: TRBV7-9
CDR3aa: CASSLVGVPNTEAFF

d_gene: TRBD1
v_gene: TRBV7-9
CDR3aa: CASSIQDRAGNEQFF

d_gene: TRBD1
v_gene: TRBV7-8
CDR3aa: CASSSNRGSRQPQHF

d_gene: .
v_gene: TRBV6-2/TRBV6-3
CDR3aa: CASSYPGRPPYGYTF

d_gene: TRBD2
v_gene: TRBV6-5
CDR3aa: CASSYFSSLAGGIDTGELFF

d_gene: TRBD1
v_gene: TRBV7-2
CDR3aa: CASSPSDRVGEKLFF

d_gene: .
v_gene: TRBV4-1
CDR3aa: CASSQIQGGVTPGELFF

d_gene: .
v_gene: TRBV7-2
CDR3aa: CASTDGSTGELFF

d_gene: .
v_gene: TRBV7-2
CDR3aa: CASSPTALNYGYTF

d_gene: TRBD2
v_gene: TRBV29-1
CDR3aa: CSVDRLAGNTGELFF

d_gene: TRBD2
v_gene: TRBV27
CDR3aa: CASSFHGLAATYEQYF

d_gene: .
v_gene: TRBV7-2
CDR3aa: CASSLMPGSSYGYTF

d_gene: TRBD2
v_gene: TRBV10-3
CDR3aa: CAISVVAGALGANVLTF

d_gene: .
v_gene: TRBV4-2
CDR3aa: CASSRSMDTEAFF

d_gene: .
v_gene: TRBV7-2
CDR3aa: CASSSQSGEQFF

d_gene: .
v_gene: TRBV7-2
CDR3aa: CASSLGGGAFF

d_gene: .
v_gene: TRBV7-2
CDR3aa: CASSFPQGGSGELFF

d_gene: TRBD2
v_gene: TRBV7-2
CDR3aa: CASSQSGRTNNEQFF

d_gene: .
v_gene: TRBV18
CDR3aa: CASSDRIEGQETQYF

d_gene: .
v_gene: TRBV7-2
CDR3aa: CASSSKMGPDTQYF

d_gene: .
v_gene: TRBV4-1
CDR3aa: CASSQETGGGSYGYTF

d_gene: TRBD1
v_gene: TRBV28
CDR3aa: CASRRTGGDGYTF

d_gene: TRBD1
v_gene: TRBV25-1
CDR3aa: CASSPRTGYTEAFF

d_gene: TRBD2
v_gene: TRBV7-2
CDR3aa: CASSSTMTSGTSTDTQYF

d_gene: .
v_gene: TRBV28
CDR3aa: CASSSGEGAGQETQYF

d_gene: .
v_gene: TRBV6-1
CDR3aa: CASRDRRVEAFF

d_gene: .
v_gene: TRBV7-8
CDR3aa: CASSRTAGPNEAFF

d_gene: TRBD1
v_gene: TRBV24-1
CDR3aa: CATSAWDRYEQYF

d_gene: TRBD1
v_gene: TRBV7-9
CDR3aa: CASSSGQGLLDEQFF

d_gene: TRBD2
v_gene: TRBV7-2
CDR3aa: CASSTTSVAGANVLTF

d_gene: TRBD1
v_gene: TRBV12-3/TRBV12-4
CDR3aa: CASSSTGTGDGANEKLFF

d_gene: TRBD2
v_gene: TRBV12-3/TRBV12-4
CDR3aa: CASNRAGGEETQYF

d_gene: TRBD2
v_gene: TRBV7-4
CDR3aa: CASSPGLAVAYEQYF

d_gene: .
v_gene: TRBV7-2
CDR3aa: CASSSHTGLRRDEKLFF